This T cell receptor beta chain was found in a study of T cells after yellow fever vaccination. Findings and caveats of the study: It was a weaker secondary response, yet one that peaked faster, at day 5 versus 15. Abundant bulk-population clonotypes could contaminate the FACS-sorted repertoires. Clonotypes appearing in both CD4 and CD8 compartments existed, and their share was small.

In this sample, this clonotype turned up a few times. Its cognate antigen is unknown. Looked up from germline, CDR1 is DFQATT and CDR2 is SNEGSKA (reference sequence). The CDR3 contains 16 residues. Trimming shortened V by 0 bases and J by 5 bases, and 17 bases separated the two germline ends. The 5'RACE template-switching step produced TCR cDNA and added a universal primer site and UMIs. TCRdb itself ran the 5' RACE reads through MiXCR, one entry per CDR3 protein. Seen here are 160,000 or so distinct CDR3 sequences, approximately 6.7% observed once, and the top ten hold more than 2.5%. The chain is built from TRBV20-1 and TRBJ1-5; D is uncertain. This sample comprised CD4+ T cells sorted from PBMCs, obtained 5 to 6 days after the first yellow fever vaccination. This receptor was taken from a man aged 18 to 30 who received the YFV17D yellow fever vaccine. CDR3 region: CSARDRAINWDQPQHF. As DNA, the CDR3 is TGCAGTGCTAGAGATAGGGCCATTAATTGGGATCAGCCCCAGCATTTT.